Each of the 5 T cell receptor beta chains below was sequenced from the same sample in a study of PD-1 blockade in classical Hodgkin lymphoma. Sequencing was performed with immunoSEQ multiplex PCR; in TCRdb, only in-frame clones are kept and a portion is missing. Among about 21,000 clones listed, about 64% were seen once. All trial patients relapsed after autologous stem cell transplantation. Material: peripheral blood mononuclear cells (PBMCs), obtained at baseline. Receptors were obtained from a human donor with classical Hodgkin lymphoma.

V usage is TRBV7-9 and J usage is TRBJ2-7; D remains ambiguous. The CDR3 runs 12 residues. Germline V gives CDR1 SEHNR, CDR2 FQNEAQ (reference sequence). Trimming left V 4 bases short and J 11 bases short, with 15 bases between. The CDR3: CASSSALERKYF. DNA for the CDR3: TGTGCCAGCAGCTCAGCCTTGGAAAGGAAGTACTTC.

This rearrangement joins TRBV6-5 to TRBJ1-3; possible D gene TRBD1, 5 bases. CDR1 and CDR2 (germline): MNHEY, SVGAGI. CDR3 size: 16 residues. Trimming pared 0 bases from V and 2 bases from J, leaving 11 bases between. The CDR3 DNA sequence: TGTGCCAGCAGTTACTCAGGGGACCCTGCTGGAAACACCATATATTTT. Translation gives CASSYSGDPAGNTIYF.

The rearrangement uses TRBV6-5 and TRBJ2-2; D possibly corresponds to TRBD1 (6 bases). This CDR3 spans 16 amino acids. Germline V CDR1 and CDR2: MNHEY, SVGAGI. V lost 3 bases to trimming and J lost 4 bases, with 15 bases between them. CDR3 amino acids: CASSYRGIQGTGELFF. The DNA for the CDR3 is TGTGCCAGCAGTTATCGGGGTATACAGGGCACCGGGGAGCTGTTTTTT.

The CDR3 DNA is TGTGCCAGCAGCTTAGTTTGGCGGGACAATGAGCAGTTCTTC. Its translation is CASSLVWRDNEQFF. This rearrangement joins TRBV7-2 to TRBJ2-1; D perhaps matches TRBD2 (5 bases). Germline CDR1 reads SGHTA; CDR2 reads FQGNSA. Trimming cost V 1 base and J 5 bases, with 9 bases left between them. The CDR3 spans 14 residues.

The CDR3 is CASTLGAPSYEQYF. In DNA, the CDR3 is TGTGCCAGCACTCTGGGGGCCCCCTCCTACGAGCAGTACTTC. The chain uses TRBV28 and TRBJ2-7, with D possibly being TRBD1 (6 bases). Per the germline V gene, CDR1 is MDHEN and CDR2 is SYDVKM. The CDR3 consists of 14 residues. V lost 7 bases and J 0 bases, leaving 13 bases between the germline ends.